The source of this TCR beta chain is a study of a mutant IDH1 vaccine in newly diagnosed glioma. Measured with immunoSEQ multiplex PCR; TCRdb has only the in-frame clones, and not every one. The sample has roughly 52,000 clones, about 79% seen once. The sample's time point: week 35, safety follow-up. The study gave 300 ug of mutant IDH1 20-mer peptide per vaccine dose, with topical imiquimod. V dropped 0 bases and J dropped 8 bases, with 18 bases sitting between them. CDR3 size: 16 residues. The germline V gene encodes CDR1 SGHKS and CDR2 YYEKEE (reference sequence). Concerning this clone: What it recognizes is unknown.

The sample in question was PBMCs, obtained from a glioma patient whose treatment included an IDH1 peptide vaccine. This receptor was identified in a man between 35 and 55 years old with glioma. This sequence joins TRBV5-5 and TRBJ2-1; maybe TRBD1 (6 bases). This CDR3 is CASSLGETGLLDEQFF. CDR3 nucleotides: TGTGCCAGCAGCTTGGGGGAAACAGGGTTACTCGATGAGCAGTTCTTC.